This T cell receptor (beta chain) is from a study of T cell responses to AZD1222 COVID-19 vaccine. At the level of the study: Second-dose timings of about 4 or about 12 weeks were pooled.

Generated by immunoSEQ multiplex PCR, the TCRdb table keeps only in-frame clones and is missing some. The repertoire has roughly 120,000 clones, about 89% of them found once; the top ten carry around 4%. Notes on the study in general: Baseline serology detected seropositivity in only a handful of AZD1222 recipients. Along spike, vaccine-associated CD4 TCRs were found throughout, with dominance at 160-218 and 743-854. It was only after the peak T cell response that any repertoires were sampled.

This CDR3 has 15 residues. V was cut by 5 bases and J by 1 base, with 14 bases left in between. Germline lookup yields CDR1 SGHTA and CDR2 FQGTGA. Details on this clone: The antigen remains undetermined.

The sequences come from peripheral blood, collected on day 0 of AZD1222 vaccination. J is TRBJ2-5 and V is TRBV7-3; perhaps D is TRBD1 or TRBD2 (5 bases each). This clonotype originated in an adult in good health. CDR3 sequence reads: CASSLRGTPQETQYF. CDR3 DNA sequence: TGTGCCAGCAGCCTCCGAGGGACCCCCCAAGAGACCCAGTACTTC. The whole variable domain, filled in from reference TRBV7-3 and TRBJ2-5, reads GAGVSQTPSNKVTEKGKYVELRCDPISGHTALYWYRQSLGQGPEFLIYFQGTGAADDSGLPNDRFFAVRPEGSVSTLKIQRTERGDSAVYLCASSLRGTPQETQYFGPGTRLLVL.